The source of this T cell receptor (beta chain) is a study of cytomegalovirus exposure and HLA in healthy donors. Study outcomes and limitations: Researchers reported in a later analysis that a missense DCLRE1C variant was tied to TCR beta V- and J-gene trimming. Presence/absence analyses assumed roughly uniform sequencing depth across donors, which may not hold. Later analysis identified several of the most significant clusters that appeared linked to common viral pathogens. In a later analysis, CMV-associated beta chains were mostly HLA-associated, it appeared.

Trimming shortened V by 0 bases and J by 4 bases, and 16 bases separated the two germline ends. Germline CDR1 and CDR2: ENHRY and SYGVKD. The CDR3 is 16 residues long. Comment on this clone: What it binds is not known.

The study ran its PCR with 60 Vbeta and 13 Jbeta primers. Some clones are missing from TCRdb's copy, which holds only in-frame ones; the method was immunoSEQ multiplex PCR. The repertoire holds over 100,000 clones, with 79% as singletons. The rearrangement uses TRBV10-3 and TRBJ2-7, with D perhaps matching TRBD2 (6 bases). The TCR originated in a woman aged 18-30 years in good health and CMV-seropositive. The sequenced material came from PBMCs. CDR3 in DNA: TGTGCCATCAGTGAGTCGAGCGGGCGAAGATCGTACGAGCAGTACTTC. It translates to CAISESSGRRSYEQYF.